This passage covers 14 T cell receptor beta chains from one sample sequenced in a study of T cells in women clearing cervical HPV infection. Sequenced by immunoSEQ multiplex PCR; TCRdb stores in-frame clones only, minus some. The specimen's table records 20,000 to 25,000 clones. The sample taken for sequencing was blood buffy coat. The receptors here all came from a woman between 18 and 75 years old with a cervical HPV16 infection that either progressed to CIN3+ or cleared (not recorded which).

On this clone: The read halts 3 residues ahead of the CDR3 end, with the missing end drawn from the germline J gene. The chain recombines TRBV2 with TRBJ2-1; TRBD2 matches at 9 bases. Trimming removed 5 bases from V and 7 bases from J; junction bases left unmatched: 3. Germline CDR1 reads SNHLY; CDR2 reads FYNNEI. CDR3 length: 13 amino acids. Partial CDR3 DNA: TGTGCCAGCAGTTACCTAGCGGGAAATGAG. Amino acids: CASSYLAGNE. The full CDR3 protein reads CASSYLAGNEQFF.

To note about this clone: From the germline J gene comes the end of the CDR3, since the read stops 3 residues before it. The chain couples TRBV7-3 to TRBJ2-1; the D gene is possibly TRBD1 (6 bases). V was cut by 5 bases and J by 3 bases, with 11 bases left in between. The CDR3 length is 14 residues. The V gene's germline CDR1 is SGHTA and CDR2 FQGTGA. The covered CDR3 bases are TGTGCCAGCAGCCTCACAGGGCTCTACAATGAG. This gives the protein CASSLTGLYNE. The full CDR3 sequence reads CASSLTGLYNEQFF.

Concerning this clone itself: The read terminates 3 residues ahead of where the CDR3 ends, so the germline J gene completes it. The chain employs TRBV5-6 and TRBJ2-7; D is perhaps TRBD2 (5 bases). Germline CDR1 reads SGHDT; CDR2 reads YYEEEE. This CDR3 region has 14 residues. V was trimmed by 6 bases and J by 6 bases, leaving 19 bases between them. CDR3 sequence: CASNKGGWLGEQYF. The CDR3 DNA, read in part, is TGTGCCAGCAACAAGGGCGGGTGGTTAGGCGAG.

Remarks on this clone: The CDR3 goes on 3 residues after the read ends, and that part is filled in from the germline J gene. V and J are TRBV7-2 and TRBJ2-7; D is perhaps TRBD2 (6 bases). The CDR3 spans 14 residues. From germline, CDR1 is SGHTA and CDR2 FQGNSA. V was trimmed by 6 bases and J by 5 bases, leaving 17 bases between them. The CDR3 spells CASRFVLARHEQYF. The sequenced CDR3 bases are TGTGCCAGCAGATTCGTACTAGCTCGCCACGAG.

About this clone: Read sequence stops 3 residues before the CDR3 end, and the germline J gene provides the missing end. The chain joins TRBV7-9 to TRBJ1-6; D is ambiguous. The V and J ends lost 1 base and 9 bases respectively, with 13 bases between them. This CDR3 contains 15 residues. The germline CDR1 and CDR2 sequences are SEHNR and FQNEAQ (reference sequence). The CDR3: CASSLVLGEASPLHF. The sequenced CDR3 bases are TGTGCCAGCAGCTTAGTCCTCGGGGAAGCTTCACCC. Together with reference TRBV7-9 and TRBJ1-6, the CDR3 gives the full variable domain: DTGVSQNPRHKITKRGQNVTFRCDPISEHNRLYWYRQTLGQGPEFLTYFQNEAQLEKSRLLSDRFSAERPKGSFSTLEIQRTEQGDSAMYLCASSLVLGEASPLHFGNGTRLTVT.

Points on this clone: The read is 3 residues too short to cover the CDR3 end, so that end is filled in from the germline J gene. This chain joins TRBV5-1 and TRBJ2-2, with a possible D match to TRBD1 (5 bases). The CDR3 extends over 18 amino acids. CDR1 and CDR2 from the germline V gene are SGHRS and YFSETQ. The CDR3 here is CASSLHGQFGATNEKLFF. The CDR3 DNA, read in part, is TGCGCCAGCAGCTTACATGGACAATTTGGAGCAACTAATGAAAAG.

Regarding this clone: The sequenced fragment ends 3 residues before the CDR3 boundary, so the rest is inferred from the germline J gene. The chain carries TRBV30 and TRBJ2-7; 8 nucleotides match TRBD2. J gave up 6 bases and V 5 bases, and 12 bases lay outside the gene matches. CDR1 is GTSNPN and CDR2 is SVGIG in the germline V gene (reference sequence). The CDR3 runs to 14 residues. Here the CDR3 reads CAWDRGGGPFEQYF. Incomplete CDR3 DNA: TGTGCCTGGGATCGGGGGGGAGGGCCGTTCGAG.

For this clone: The read is 3 residues too short to cover the CDR3 end, so that end is filled in from the germline J gene. This rearrangement joins TRBV6-2 or TRBV6-3 to TRBJ2-7, with 14 bases lining up with TRBD2. The V and J ends lost 6 bases and 3 bases, in that order; junction bases with no gene match: 4. Germline CDR1 is MNHEY and CDR2 is SVGEGT. This CDR3 is built from 15 residues. The CDR3 here is CASRRGTSGSYEQYF. The sequenced part of the CDR3 DNA is TGTGCCAGCAGAAGGGGGACTAGCGGGAGCTACGAG.

Worth noting for this clone: Read sequence stops 3 residues before the CDR3 end, and the germline J gene provides the missing end. The chain joins TRBV18 to TRBJ1-5; no reliable D call. The CDR3 is made up of 15 amino acids. Per the germline V gene, CDR1 is KGHSH and CDR2 is LQKENI. Trimming removed 2 bases at V and 1 base at J, with 9 bases between. The CDR3 sequence is CASSPAQGSNQPQHF. The covered CDR3 bases are TGTGCCAGCTCACCAGCGCAAGGGAGCAATCAGCCC.

For this clone: The read falls 3 residues short of the CDR3 end, and the missing part is taken from the germline J gene. The chain carries TRBV7-8 and TRBJ2-1; 7 nucleotides agree with TRBD1. This CDR3 region has 13 residues. Looked up from germline, CDR1 is SGHVS and CDR2 is FQNEAQ. V was pared by 1 base and J by 8 bases, with 2 bases of the junction left unmatched. The covered CDR3 bases are TGTGCCAGCAGCTTAGACAGGGGTGATGAG. It is translated as CASSLDRGDE. The CDR3 reads in full as CASSLDRGDEQFF.

Comments on this clone: The CDR3 end falls 3 residues outside the read, so it is completed with the germline J gene. The chain carries TRBV29-1 and TRBJ1-2, with 7 bases aligning to TRBD1. The CDR3 extends over 11 amino acids. Germline CDR1 and CDR2: SQVTM and ANQGSEA. CDR3 in amino acids: CSVGQRRGYTF. Incomplete CDR3 DNA: TGCAGCGTGGGACAGCGACGGGGC.

On this clone: Sequencing ends 3 residues short of the CDR3 end; the germline J gene provides the rest. The chain couples TRBV6-2 or TRBV6-3 to TRBJ1-4; the D gene is possibly TRBD1 (5 bases). The germline gives CDR1 MNHEY, CDR2 SVGEGT. This CDR3 region has 15 residues. The sequenced part of the CDR3 DNA is TGTGCCAGCAGTTTGGGGAGGGGCCGCAATTCACCA. Amino acid sequence: CASSLGRGRNSP. The whole CDR3 region reads CASSLGRGRNSPLFF.

Of note for this clone: The DNA ends 3 residues before the CDR3 does, and the rest of the CDR3 is filled in from the germline J gene. This sequence joins TRBV2 and TRBJ2-5; 10 bases are a match to TRBD1. Per germline, CDR1 SNHLY and CDR2 FYNNEI. This CDR3 contains 14 residues. This CDR3 is CASSSGQGSETQYF. Partial CDR3 DNA: TGTGCCAGCAGTTCGGGACAGGGGAGTGAAACC. Variable domain in full (rest from reference TRBV2 and TRBJ2-5): EPEVTQTPSHQVTQMGQEVILRCVPISNHLYFYWYRQILGQKVEFLVSFYNNEISEKSEIFDDQFSVERPDGSNFTLKIRSTKLEDSAMYFCASSSGQGSETQYFGPGTRLLVL.

A note on this clone: The CDR3 is cut off 3 residues early in the read; its end comes from the germline J gene. The chain recombines TRBV10-1 with TRBJ2-6; TRBD1 matches at 10 bases. Germline-derived CDR1 and CDR2 are WNHNN and SYGVQD (reference sequence). V lost 8 bases to trimming and J lost 2 bases; unmatched junction nucleotides: 9. CDR3 length: 17 residues. This CDR3 is CASGGDRGRTGANVLTF. Partial CDR3 DNA: TGCGCCAGCGGGGGAGACAGGGGGCGAACTGGGGCCAACGTC.